Included here is one T cell receptor (beta chain) sequence, with context. The antigen remains undetermined. CDR3 size: 13 residues. Germline assignment: CDR1 MNHEY and CDR2 SVGAGI. Trimming took 2 bases from V and 4 from J; bases not matched to a gene: 2. This entry belongs to a study of cytomegalovirus exposure and HLA in healthy donors. Overall study results and limits: Reportedly, fewer N-insertions than the approximately 680-donor mean appeared in an Asian-associated ancestry cluster in a later analysis.

Donors consisted of healthy bone marrow donors. The PCR contained 60 Vbeta and 13 Jbeta primers. The data were produced by immunoSEQ multiplex PCR, yet TCRdb's version contains in-frame clones alone and is incomplete. Here the sample spans about 100,000 clones, approximately 81% being singletons. Sequenced: PBMCs. The chain uses TRBV6-5 and TRBJ2-7; 7 bases map to TRBD2. The clonotype originates from a woman between 65 and 79 years old in good health and CMV-seropositive. DNA of the CDR3: TGTGCCAGCAGTTACGGGGAGGGTTACGAGCAGTACTTC. This sequence encodes CASSYGEGYEQYF.